The T cell receptor (beta chain) described here comes from a study of cytomegalovirus exposure and HLA in healthy donors (dated by TCRdb to the late 2010s). Broadly, across the study: In an earlier analysis of approximately 640 of the donors, less than 350 Gb of sequence data and 120 million or so unique TCR beta sequences from roughly 180 million T cells were reported. The aim of the study was to test whether cataloging public T cell receptors could identify signatures of past pathogen exposure. All discovery cohort repertoires had been generated using a single sequencing platform. An early release covering roughly 600 HLA-typed donors comprised about 310 gigabases of sequencing data and roughly 86 million unique TCR sequences. Of the roughly 410 genotyped donors, less than 90% were placed in the genetic ancestry cluster associated with self-reported Caucasian donors. Rather than using new phenotypic data, the later analysis identified candidate immune exposures from TCR beta sequences and from how often those sequences occurred across donors. A later genetic analysis took genome-wide SNP genotypes for about 60% of the roughly 670 donors and used that subset as a discovery cohort. Class I and class II HLA loci were covered by the typing at four-digit resolution. Across 300 to 500 genotyped donors of the cohort, an average of about 250,000 unique TCR beta nucleotide sequences per donor were sequenced, and around 19% of those sequences were non-productive. The number of donors typed differed by locus, with about 629-630 for A, B, C, DRB1 and DQB1, roughly 520 for DQA1, over 600 for DPA1, and some 440 for DPB1. Donor age, sex, ethnicity and CMV serostatus were collected together with the repertoire data. In addition to the first cohort of approximately 650 subjects, a separate validation cohort of 120 different subjects was used. Because of strong linkage in the cohort, roughly five DR-DQ haplotypes were treated as single units for association and clustering. To study patterns of TCR occurrence, a later analysis re-analyzed previously published TCR beta repertoires from hundreds of donors and added high-resolution HLA genotyping. Using immunosequencing, the study profiled T cell repertoires from 500 to 800 subjects and related those repertoires to cytomegalovirus serostatus. To predict cytomegalovirus infection status, the study combined high-throughput TCR immunosequencing, statistical association of individual TCRs with disease status, and machine learning. An earlier analysis of 587 of the donors used high-throughput TCR beta sequencing to judge whether each TCR beta V gene segment behaved as functional or pseudogenic. Summary of the overall study and its limitations: A later analysis found that most CMV-associated TCR beta chains appeared HLA-restricted, with HLA associations seemingly driven largely by CMV exposure. Because the 87-base-pair reads could not distinguish some IMGT-functional V segments, including TRBV6-2 and TRBV6-3, those segments were excluded. In both the original and validation cohorts, the classifier was reported to diagnose cytomegalovirus status with high specificity and sensitivity. HLA typing was unavailable for some donors at each locus, so association tests used only the typed subset. Compared with the roughly 670-donor mean, donors in an Asian-associated ancestry cluster had fewer N-insertions in productive TCRs, according to a later genetic analysis. An earlier analysis of 450 to 750 of the donors showed that most TCR beta V segments appeared in productive rearrangements either about 90% or about 30% of the time, which broadly matched IMGT annotations. When HLA alleles, especially DR and DQ, strongly co-occurred, attributing TCR associations to individual alleles was difficult. The sequencing pipeline was judged likely to have produced a cluster of highly shared sequence variants as a technical artifact. Several of the top co-occurrence clusters appeared to be linked to parvovirus B19, influenza, CMV and Epstein-Barr virus, according to a later analysis. At a false discovery rate of 0.05, a later analysis linked around 17,000 TCR beta sequences to specific HLA alleles. A later genetic analysis associated a missense DCLRE1C variant with V-gene and J-gene trimming of TCR beta chains, and an independent cohort replicated the association. A further reported finding was that TCR beta sequences accurately predicted the HLA-A and HLA-B alleles for most subjects in the first cohort. In a later analysis, HLA-associated TCR beta chains showed more clonal expansion and lower generation probabilities than non-associated chains that were equally common. Linkage disequilibrium might explain the correlated functional status among segregating V segments, but an unknown experimental factor could not be excluded. In the study, around 160 TCR beta chains were listed as associated with cytomegalovirus. In a later analysis, the rate of TCR association differed among HLA loci, with DRB1 alleles having the most associated TCRs and HLA-C alleles having the fewest. For the cohort, immune exposure information was limited to CMV serostatus. Because counts were too low, roughly 17 rarely observed V segments, including chromosome 9 orphons, were left out of the earlier analysis of a few hundred of the donors. Only TCR beta chains were sequenced in this cohort, and the absence of alpha or paired-chain data limited detectable features. The presence/absence analyses assumed that sequencing depth was roughly uniform across donors, and that assumption may not be true. Most TCR sequences were seen in very few donors, while some public TCRs were found in many individuals. Three of the identified cytomegalovirus-associated TCR beta chains were confirmed in vitro to be specific for cytomegalovirus antigens. The authors suggested that the approach could potentially be generalized to other disease states and immunological phenotypes.

This clone showed up just a few times. The antigen this receptor binds is unknown. Base qualities are not recorded, but no much larger clone differs from it by a single base. The protocol used for the library was the immunoSEQ multiplex PCR assay. For the multiplex PCR, a mixture combining 60 forward primers for TCR Vbeta segments and 13 reverse primers for TCR Jbeta segments was used. A multiplex PCR assay on genomic DNA amplified the CDR3 region of rearranged TCR beta genes. Amplified TCR beta libraries were sequenced as 87-base-pair reads on the Illumina HiSeq System. Turning to the authors' computational methods: A later analysis tallied roughly 76 million unique TCR beta chains across the 700 or so repertoires, and some 10 million of those chains were shared by two or more donors. Raw reads were error-corrected and collapsed into unique sequences by a nearest-neighbor algorithm in which closely related sequences were merged to remove PCR and sequencing errors. To assign V, D and J gene segments, CDR3 sequences were aligned to IMGT reference sequences. For a sequence to be retained, at least a six-nucleotide match to both a V gene segment and a J gene segment was required. Rearrangements were called productive when the CDR3 lacked stop codons and stayed in frame with V and J; all others were non-productive. Following IMGT convention, CDR3 was defined as the stretch from the second conserved V-encoded cysteine up to the conserved J-encoded phenylalanine. The earlier analysis of about 590 of the donors excluded sequences that lacked an unambiguous match to a single V gene segment. An earlier analysis of several hundred of the donors called V segments functional above 56.7% productive rearrangements and segregating when the between-donor standard deviation exceeded 5%. A statistical classification framework was built to diagnose cytomegalovirus status from the catalog of TCR beta chain sequences. In a later analysis, V and J genes were assigned by comparing TCR nucleotide sequences against IMGT/GENE-DB human TR gene sequences. The TCRdist pipeline was used in a later analysis to assign CDR3 sequences and most-parsimonious VDJ recombination scenarios. In a later analysis, each TCR beta chain was defined by its CDR3 amino acid sequence together with its V-gene family, and reads without a unique V-gene family were excluded. In a later analysis, fewer than 600 highly shared, low-generation-probability nucleotide sequences were removed to address suspected cross-contamination and a sequencing artifact. A later analysis calculated a clonal expansion index for each public chain from normalized within-repertoire ranks of inferred template counts. In a later analysis, generation probabilities were computed with a VDJ recombination model fitted to out-of-frame rearrangements, and the resulting probabilities were checked against IGoR. A later analysis scored TCR-TCR, TCR-HLA and TCR-CMV co-occurrence with hypergeometric tests, applying a repertoire-size bias correction to TCR pairs. To estimate false discovery rates, a later analysis permuted the HLA or CMV assignments 20 times. A later analysis grouped co-occurring TCRs with DBSCAN, adding TCRdist sequence similarity when clustering within HLA-allele-positive subsets. Repertoires with fewer than 30,000 or more than 120,000 public chains were left out of co-occurrence clustering, as were a handful of repertoires with anomalous nucleotide sharing. In TCRdb, the immuneACCESS table is reduced to in-frame sequences with V and J assigned. These tables do not hold every clone; where another copy was compared, an unresolved V gene accounts for under half, and the others remain unexplained. The D gene and trimming were derived from the DNA, and the V and J assignments and clone size from that table. The sample includes 55,000 to 65,000 clones, with under 85% observed a single time. The ten largest account for just under 3% of the sample.

The cohort comprised some 730 healthy bone marrow donors. At the time of sampling, every cohort member was nominally healthy, though immune exposures that went unrecorded were likely present. The donor tested CMV seronegative, placing the donor among the roughly 400 seronegative members of the cohort. Every donor gave a peripheral blood sample, and the peripheral blood mononuclear cells from that sample were used for TCR beta sequencing. The Qiagen DNeasy Blood Extraction Kit was used to extract genomic DNA from the blood cell samples. CDR1 and CDR2 (SGHTA, FQGNSA) derive from the germline V gene. From its cysteine to its phenylalanine, the CDR3 spans 15 amino acids. The kept DNA is CDR3 alone, 45 bases in frame from the first base. For this chain, trimming is 5 bases at the V end and 0 bases at the J end, and the number of junction bases without a gene match is 5.

Recombination linked TRBV7-2 to TRBJ1-1, and 8 junctional nucleotides match TRBD1. This TCR came from a woman in her twenties or thirties in good health and CMV-seronegative. The material sequenced was PBMCs. The base sequence is TGTGCCAGCAGCGGTAGACAGGGGATGAACACTGAAGCTTTCTTT. Translated, it gives CASSGRQGMNTEAFF.